This T cell receptor beta chain was sequenced in a study of regulatory T cells in long-lasting Graves disease. Whole-study findings and limits: TRBV28, TRBJ1-2 and TRBJ2-5 were favored in persistent disease. Researchers reported studying only peripheral blood, not thyroid tissue.

This clonotype was seen many times. Antigen unknown. CDR3 regions were amplified by Arm-PCR using iRepertoire HTBI primers to build TCR beta libraries. TCRdb re-called the multiplex PCR reads through MiXCR, storing one row per CDR3 protein. The sample includes about 320,000 distinct CDR3 sequences, 18% of them seen just once. The time point here: newly diagnosed GD, antithyroid drugs for less than 3 months. The TCR library was made from RNA extracted from PBMCs. Collection of peripheral blood (approximately 9 milliliters) was done using EDTA tubes. V lost 0 bases to trimming and J lost 7 bases, with 12 bases between them. The CDR3 covers 14 residues. Germline assignment: CDR1 SGHAT and CDR2 FQNNGV.

The rearrangement links TRBV11-2 to TRBJ1-2; D gene uncertain. Material: peripheral blood mononuclear cells (PBMCs), obtained at new diagnosis, from a patient treated with antithyroid drugs. This clonotype was sampled from a female donor with Graves disease. CDR3 in DNA: TGTGCCAGCAGCTTAGACAGACAATCCGGTGGCTACACCTTC. It specifies CASSLDRQSGGYTF.